This T cell receptor beta chain was retrieved from a study of siplizumab effects on memory and regulatory T cells. TCRdb's table, derived via immunoSEQ multiplex PCR, lists solely in-frame clones and lacks some. The sample shows more than 45,000 clones, under 98% of them seen only once. Trimming cost V 3 bases and J 8 bases; bases outside gene matches: 12. The CDR3 contains 15 residues. In germline, CDR1 is SGDLS, CDR2 YYNGEE. Specimen: naive CD4+ T cells sorted from blood. The sequence was obtained from a human donor in good health. V gene TRBV9 combines with J gene TRBJ1-2, with TRBD1 matching 8 bases. The DNA for the CDR3 is TGTGCCAGCAGCGCTACCGGGACAGGACCGGTCGGCTACACCTTC. This gives the protein CASSATGTGPVGYTF.